Following are 3 T cell receptor beta chains from one sample sequenced in a study of T cell repertoires in aging, cancer and after chemotherapy. Peripheral blood genomic DNA, not sorted cells or RNA, was the template. Multiplex touch-down PCR with TRB-A/B primers amplified rearranged V-D-J TRB sequences. TCRdb called the multiplex PCR reads again in MiXCR, with one record for every CDR3 protein. This sample has about 4,100 distinct CDR3 sequences; 25% occur once, and the top ten carry approximately 14%. What was sequenced was blood. All receptors derive from a human donor with a solid tumor.

The chain couples TRBV20-1 to TRBJ2-5; 7 nucleotides line up with TRBD2. This CDR3 region has 14 residues. Trimming cost V 7 bases and J 2 bases; bases outside gene matches: 10. Germline V gene data show CDR1 as DFQATT and CDR2 as SNEGSKA (reference sequence). The CDR3 protein is CSGGGSGYQETQYF. CDR3 nucleotide sequence: TGCAGTGGGGGCGGTAGCGGGTATCAAGAGACCCAGTACTTC.

In its sample, this clonotype ranks as medium-sized. This chain connects TRBV5-6 to TRBJ1-6; possibly TRBD1 for D (6 bases). The CDR3 runs to 14 residues. Germline CDR1 is SGHDT and CDR2 is YYEEEE. V was pared by 1 base and J by 15 bases, with 17 bases between. CDR3 DNA: TGTGCCAGCAGCTTGTCTTGGGACAAGCTCAGCCTCCACTTT. Its translation: CASSLSWDKLSLHF.

By share, this clonotype counts as medium-sized. The chain recombines TRBV5-4 with TRBJ2-7; D might be TRBD1 (6 bases). The germline V gene encodes CDR1 SGHNT and CDR2 YYREEE (reference sequence). This CDR3 is 13 amino acids long. V dropped 3 bases and J dropped 6 bases, with 13 bases sitting between them. The CDR3 nucleotides are TGTGCCAGCAGCTGGGGGCGCCAAGGCGAGCAGTACTTC. Its translation: CASSWGRQGEQYF.